Listed here are 20 T cell receptor beta chains from one sample, sequenced in a study of T cells after yellow fever vaccination. TCRdb processed the 5' RACE reads anew with MiXCR; each CDR3 protein has one entry. This table holds around 400,000 distinct CDR3 sequences, approximately 10% found once. Sequencing used PBMCs, obtained on the day of the first yellow fever vaccination. These TCRs come from a man aged 18 to 30 who received the YFV17D yellow fever vaccine.

This clonotype has more than one count but fewer than ten. Here the CDR3 reads CASSQRQNTGELFF. The CDR3 nucleotides are TGCGCCAGCAGCCAAAGACAGAACACCGGGGAGCTGTTTTTT. The chain recombines TRBV4-1 with TRBJ2-2; no definite D call. From germline, CDR1 is MGHRA and CDR2 YSYEKL. V gave up 2 bases and J gave up 1 base, with 5 bases separating them. CDR3 length: 14 residues.

Only a few counts were recorded for this clonotype. The chain is built from TRBV20-1 and TRBJ2-3; D remains ambiguous. This CDR3 is built from 14 residues. Between the trimmed V and J ends, which lost 4 bases and 4 bases, there was a span of 15 bases. The V gene's germline CDR1 is DFQATT and CDR2 SNEGSKA (reference sequence). In DNA, the CDR3 is TGCAGTGCTAAGGACCCGCCGCTTTCAGATACGCAGTATTTT. Its protein is CSAKDPPLSDTQYF.

This clonotype was observed a handful of times. This chain connects TRBV9 to TRBJ2-3; 9 nucleotides align to TRBD1. Per the germline V gene, CDR1 is SGDLS and CDR2 is YYNGEE. The CDR3 extends over 16 amino acids. The J segment lost 6 bases and the V segment lost 0 bases, leaving 8 bases of the junction unmatched. This CDR3 reads CASSVATGGAMDTQYF. In nucleotides, the CDR3 is TGTGCCAGCAGCGTAGCGACAGGGGGGGCAATGGATACGCAGTATTTT.

This clonotype was observed a handful of times. In DNA, the CDR3 is TGCGCCAGCAATGGAGGGGACGGTCCCTACGAGCAGTACTTC. Translating gives CASNGGDGPYEQYF. This chain joins TRBV5-1 and TRBJ2-7; D might be TRBD2 (6 bases). Germline lookup yields CDR1 SGHRS and CDR2 YFSETQ. The CDR3 runs to 14 residues. Trimming stripped 6 bases from V and 2 bases from J, with 15 bases between. Full variable domain (outside the CDR3, taken from reference TRBV5-1 and TRBJ2-7): KAGVTQTPRYLIKTRGQQVTLSCSPISGHRSVSWYQQTPGQGLQFLFEYFSETQRNKGNFPGRFSGRQFSNSRSEMNVSTLELGDSALYLCASNGGDGPYEQYFGPGTRLTVT.

The chain combines TRBV5-1 with TRBJ2-2; D unclear. Germline V gene lookup returns CDR1 SGHRS and CDR2 YFSETQ. This CDR3 is built from 16 residues. The V and J ends lost 4 bases and 5 bases respectively, with 18 bases between them. The CDR3 DNA sequence: TGCGCCAGCAGCAATACGGGCCTAGGGAATACCGGGGAGCTGTTTTTT. As protein: CASSNTGLGNTGELFF.

This chain connects TRBV5-1 to TRBJ1-1; D gene ambiguous. Per germline, CDR1 SGHRS and CDR2 YFSETQ. The CDR3 has 14 residues. The V end lost 6 bases, the J end lost 1 base, and 13 bases lay between the germline ends. The CDR3 is CASNLQNRNTEAFF. DNA for the CDR3: TGCGCCAGCAATCTACAAAATCGGAACACTGAAGCTTTCTTT.

The chain is built from TRBV7-2 and TRBJ1-6, with 10 bases identical to TRBD1. CDR3 size: 15 residues. Per germline, CDR1 SGHTA and CDR2 FQGNSA. Unmatched junction bases numbered 6, after V lost 3 bases and J lost 10 bases. The chain's CDR3 is CASSFQGTGDSPLHF. In DNA form, the CDR3 reads TGTGCCAGCAGCTTTCAAGGGACAGGGGACTCACCCCTCCACTTT.

This clonotype has a handful of counts. The chain links TRBV7-9 to TRBJ2-3; 11 nucleotides match TRBD2. Germline CDR1 reads SEHNR; CDR2 reads FQNEAQ (reference sequence). Germline trimming cut 5 bases from V and 2 bases from J; bases unmatched to any gene: 6. This CDR3 spans 16 amino acids. CDR3 in amino acids: CASSLILAGVTDTQYF. The CDR3, as DNA: TGTGCCAGCAGCCTGATACTAGCGGGGGTCACAGATACGCAGTATTTT.

The chain links TRBV5-1 to TRBJ1-1; weak D call: TRBD1 (6 bases). Trimming cost V 4 bases and J 4 bases, with 14 bases left between them. CDR3 length: 14 residues. Germline CDR1 reads SGHRS; CDR2 reads YFSETQ. In nucleotides, the CDR3 is TGCGCCAGCAGCCCGGGGTGGGGGCTCACTGAAGCTTTCTTT. Its protein is CASSPGWGLTEAFF.

This chain uses TRBV18 with TRBJ2-1, with D possibly called TRBD1 or TRBD2 (5 bases each). CDR3 length equals 16 residues. Germline-derived CDR1 and CDR2 are KGHSH and LQKENI. Trimming took off 0 bases at V and 5 bases at J, with 14 bases between the two ends. CDR3 loop: CASSPPGPVYNNEQFF. CDR3 bases: TGTGCCAGCTCACCACCGGGACCCGTATATAACAATGAGCAGTTCTTC.

This chain connects TRBV6-5 to TRBJ1-1; D possibly corresponds to TRBD1 (6 bases). The CDR3 consists of 12 residues. The germline CDR1 and CDR2 sequences are MNHEY and SVGAGI. Trimming left V 0 bases short and J 11 bases short, with 10 bases between. The CDR3 nucleotides are TGTGCCAGCAGTTACTCACAGGGAGCGGCTTTCTTT. As protein: CASSYSQGAAFF.

The rearrangement links TRBV6-1 to TRBJ2-4; no definite D call. This CDR3 comprises 13 residues. Trimming removed 7 bases from V and 3 bases from J, with 10 bases in between. Germline V gene data show CDR1 as MNHNS and CDR2 as SASEGT. Here the CDR3 reads CASNLGYKNIQYF. CDR3 coding DNA: TGTGCCAGCAACTTGGGGTACAAAAACATTCAGTACTTC.

This clonotype was found a few times. The chain employs TRBV18 and TRBJ2-1; tentative D call: TRBD2 (7 bases). This CDR3 region has 16 residues. Trimming cost V 4 bases and J 9 bases, with 22 bases left between them. Germline CDR1 and CDR2: KGHSH and LQKENI. CDR3 loop: CASSLTFGGPTFEQFF. CDR3 DNA sequence: TGTGCCAGCTCACTCACATTCGGGGGGCCGACTTTTGAGCAGTTCTTC.

The chain has TRBV15 and TRBJ2-5; 9 bases align to TRBD2. The CDR3 length is 15 residues. The J segment lost 5 bases and the V segment lost 5 bases, leaving 9 bases of the junction unmatched. Per the germline V gene, CDR1 is LNHNV and CDR2 is YYDKDF (reference sequence). CDR3 sequence reads: CATSAEVTSGETQYF. CDR3 nucleotides: TGTGCCACCAGCGCCGAAGTGACTAGCGGCGAGACCCAGTACTTC.

V and J are TRBV5-5 and TRBJ1-4, with no clear D. The V gene lost 0 bases and the J gene lost 2 bases, with 11 bases spanning the gap. This CDR3 is 16 amino acids long. Germline V gene sequence: CDR1 SGHKS, CDR2 YYEKEE (reference sequence). CDR3 loop: CASSLAWGITNEKLFF. Here the CDR3 DNA reads TGTGCCAGCAGCTTGGCTTGGGGAATCACTAATGAAAAACTGTTTTTT.

CDR3 protein: CASSLAQVSGYTF. The CDR3 DNA reads TGTGCCAGCAGTTTAGCGCAGGTTTCGGGCTACACCTTC. The chain recombines TRBV12-3 or TRBV12-4 with TRBJ1-2; D remains ambiguous. The V end lost 0 bases, the J end lost 8 bases, and 10 bases lay between the germline ends. The CDR3 extends over 13 amino acids.

This clonotype showed up many times. This chain connects TRBV7-9 to TRBJ2-3; the D is unclear. The CDR3 covers 13 residues. The V end was cut by 1 base, the J end by 3 bases, with 5 bases between. Looked up from germline, CDR1 is SEHNR and CDR2 is FQNEAQ (reference sequence). This chain's CDR3 is CASSLGLTDTQYF. CDR3 bases: TGTGCCAGCAGCTTAGGGTTGACAGATACGCAGTATTTT. The full variable domain, its missing parts supplied by reference TRBV7-9 and TRBJ2-3, is DTGVSQNPRHKITKRGQNVTFRCDPISEHNRLYWYRQTLGQGPEFLTYFQNEAQLEKSRLLSDRFSAERPKGSFSTLEIQRTEQGDSAMYLCASSLGLTDTQYFGPGTRLTVL.

This clonotype has just a few counts. This chain uses TRBV7-2 with TRBJ2-7; tentatively, D is TRBD2 (5 bases). Trimming removed 6 bases at V and 6 bases at J, with 15 bases between. Germline values: CDR1 SGHTA, CDR2 FQGNSA. The CDR3 length is 13 residues. The CDR3 sequence is CASSLDPGSEQYV. The CDR3 region has the DNA TGTGCCAGCAGTCTCGACCCGGGGAGCGAGCAGTACGTC.

The V and J genes are TRBV3-1 and TRBJ1-1, with a possible D match to TRBD1 (5 bases). Trimming removed 11 bases from V and 0 bases from J, with 19 bases in between. Looked up from germline, CDR1 is LGHDT and CDR2 is YNNKEL (reference sequence). The CDR3 sequence is 15 residues long. CDR3 amino acids: CASSANRQMNTEAFF. CDR3 bases: TGTGCCTCCAGCGCCAACCGACAGATGAACACTGAAGCTTTCTTT.

The chain has TRBV5-1 and TRBJ2-1; D might be TRBD1 (7 bases). The V gene lost 4 bases and the J gene lost 0 bases, with 11 bases spanning the gap. The CDR3 extends over 15 amino acids. Germline V gives CDR1 SGHRS, CDR2 YFSETQ. CDR3 DNA: TGCGCCAGCAGCACCCAGGGGGGCTCCTACAATGAGCAGTTCTTC. Its protein product is CASSTQGGSYNEQFF. Drawing the rest from reference TRBV5-1 and TRBJ2-1, the complete variable domain is KAGVTQTPRYLIKTRGQQVTLSCSPISGHRSVSWYQQTPGQGLQFLFEYFSETQRNKGNFPGRFSGRQFSNSRSEMNVSTLELGDSALYLCASSTQGGSYNEQFFGPGTRLTVL.